This paragraph reports one TCR beta chain. Sequence at one end of the junction differs from germline and may be a read error. The CDR3 contains 13 residues. Germline loops: CDR1 LGHDT, CDR2 YNNKEL (reference sequence). TCRdb's copy holds only in-frame clones and misses some; the assay was immunoSEQ multiplex PCR. Here the sample spans around 230,000 clones, roughly 94% being singletons. These data come from a study of control samples from healthy donors and cancer patients. J is TRBJ2-1 and V is TRBV3-1 (or the pseudogene TRBV3-2); the D gene is possibly TRBD1 (6 bases). Sequencing used blood. The clonotype was recovered from a man aged 50 to 60 in good health. The CDR3 sequence: CASSLTSTGLRVF. The DNA for the CDR3 is TGTGCCAGCAGCCTTACTTCGACAGGCCTAAGGGTCTTC.